Listed below are T cell receptor beta chains from one sample, sequenced in a study of blood T cell repertoires in COVID-19. Assay used: immunoSEQ multiplex PCR; TCRdb lists only in-frame clones, some missing. The sample records 210,000 or so clones, around 83% being singletons. Sequenced material: peripheral blood. All receptors come from a man aged 45-65 years with active or convalescent COVID-19. CDR3s include the opening cysteine and the closing phenylalanine or tryptophan. Some rows have no size entry. The others give once, few or many, or a class for an expanded clone.

V gene	J gene	clone size	CDR3 protein
TRBV18	TRBJ1-5	.	CASSPTDSRPQHF
TRBV5-6	TRBJ1-6	.	CASSSPGQGNSPLHF
TRBV7-8	TRBJ1-6	.	CASSLGGPLHF
TRBV10-3	TRBJ1-2	once	CAISGTGDGYTF
TRBV3-1/TRBV3-2	TRBJ2-7	.	CASSLLTSQAEQYF
TRBV18	TRBJ1-1	few	CASSPAGNTEAFF
TRBV3-1/TRBV3-2	TRBJ2-6	once	CASSQGGLAGANVLTF
TRBV4-2	TRBJ1-4	.	CASSPFFVGTGLNTGTTNEKLFF
TRBV9	TRBJ2-3	few	CASSRYGGDTDTQYF
TRBV29-1	TRBJ1-2	.	CSIFQGDGYTF
TRBV10-3	TRBJ1-1	.	CAISESRRGAEAFF
TRBV5-1	TRBJ2-7	.	CASSPQGIYEQYF
TRBV5-4	TRBJ1-1	.	CASSLAAGENTEAFF
TRBV5-1	TRBJ2-5	once	CASSVAGQQQETQYF
TRBV3-1/TRBV3-2	TRBJ2-5	.	CASSQDGLTAQYF
TRBV20-1	TRBJ2-3	.	CSASLGTSGTDTQYF
TRBV4-2	TRBJ2-7	.	CASNRDYPAYEQYF
TRBV3-1/TRBV3-2	TRBJ1-4	once	CASSQDVQGRLFF
TRBV18	TRBJ1-1	few	CASSPDLDNSNTEAFF
TRBV5-4	TRBJ1-2	.	CASSGTGGNGYTF
TRBV27	TRBJ2-7	.	CASKLDHRGSHEQYF
TRBV6-5	TRBJ1-2	.	CASRTTGTGNGYTF
TRBV29-1	TRBJ1-2	.	CSVGQGGNYGYTF
TRBV2	TRBJ2-6	few	CASRWLLAGTGANVLTF
TRBV5-1	TRBJ1-4	.	CASSPRAGTGLANEKLFF
TRBV2	TRBJ1-2	.	CASSDWDSNYGYTF
TRBV6-5	TRBJ1-5	.	CASSYGQGGQPQHF
TRBV7-8	TRBJ1-1	.	CASRDRGPGTFF
TRBV4-1	TRBJ2-3	.	CASSQELAGRTDTQYF
TRBV24-1	TRBJ1-2	once	CATSAGDSPRGYTF
TRBV24-1	TRBJ2-1	.	CATSDLRGTSLANEQFF
TRBV7-2	TRBJ1-1	.	CASKVVHTGDTEAFF
TRBV10-2	TRBJ2-7	.	CASKTSGSPYEQYF
TRBV7-7	TRBJ2-3	.	CASSLVPGTDTQYF